One and the same sample provided the 18 T cell receptor beta chains below, sequenced in a study of shared clonotypes between healthy human individuals. The method was immunoSEQ multiplex PCR; TCRdb's version includes in-frame clones alone and lacks a portion of them. The sample carries hundreds of thousands of clones, approximately 95% recorded once. Naive CD8 isolation took CD45RO-negative cells positively selected for CCR7 and excluded terminally differentiated effector memory CD45RA+ cells. Sequenced material: naive CD8+ T cells sorted from blood. These receptor sequences come from a woman younger than 45 in good health.

The chain couples TRBV4-1 to TRBJ2-7; unclear D gene. This CDR3 is 13 amino acids long. Trimming took off 2 bases at V and 7 bases at J, with 12 bases between the two ends. The germline V gene has CDR1 MGHRA and CDR2 YSYEKL. The CDR3 DNA reads as TGCGCCAGCAGCCAATCGGACGTGCGGGAGCAGTACTTC. Translating it yields CASSQSDVREQYF.

The CDR3 reads CASSPGLLTYEQYF. CDR3 bases: TGTGCCAGTAGTCCGGGACTGTTAACCTACGAGCAGTACTTC. The chain has TRBV19 and TRBJ2-7; D is perhaps TRBD2 (6 bases). Germline V gene data show CDR1 as LNHDA and CDR2 as SQIVND (reference sequence). The CDR3 is 14 residues long. Trimming took 5 bases from V and 2 from J, leaving 13 bases between them.

About this clone itself: The sample has other DNA sequences that encode this CDR3 too. The chain joins TRBV14 to TRBJ2-7, with a possible D match to TRBD2 (6 bases). V was pared by 3 bases and J by 1 base, with 13 bases between. CDR3 size: 15 residues. The V gene's germline CDR1 is SGHDN and CDR2 FVKESK. The CDR3 sequence is CASSQGSGPSYEQYF. The CDR3 bases are TGTGCCAGCAGCCAGGGGAGCGGGCCATCCTACGAGCAGTACTTC.

V and J are TRBV9 and TRBJ1-1, with TRBD1 matching 7 bases. CDR3 length: 14 amino acids. Looked up from germline, CDR1 is SGDLS and CDR2 is YYNGEE. Trimming cost V 4 bases and J 5 bases; bases outside gene matches: 8. The CDR3 protein is CASSTTGIRTEAFF. As DNA, the CDR3 is TGTGCCAGCAGCACGACAGGGATTCGGACTGAAGCTTTCTTT. Drawing the rest from reference TRBV9 and TRBJ1-1, the complete variable domain is DSGVTQTPKHLITATGQRVTLRCSPRSGDLSVYWYQQSLDQGLQFLIQYYNGEERAKGNILERFSAQQFPDLHSELNLSSLELGDSALYFCASSTTGIRTEAFFGQGTRLTVV.

V and J are TRBV6-6 and TRBJ2-7; either TRBD1 or TRBD2 may supply D (5 bases each). This CDR3 has 12 amino acids. Per germline, CDR1 MNHNY and CDR2 SVGAGI (reference sequence). The V end was cut by 4 bases, the J end by 6 bases, with 10 bases between. The CDR3 loop is CASSLGPSEQYF. Here the CDR3 DNA reads TGTGCCAGCAGTTTGGGACCCTCCGAGCAGTACTTC.

The chain joins TRBV19 to TRBJ1-1; possible D gene TRBD1, 5 bases. Germline values: CDR1 LNHDA, CDR2 SQIVND (reference sequence). This CDR3 is 14 amino acids long. V lost 6 bases to trimming and J lost 1 base, with 12 bases between them. CDR3 sequence (DNA): TGTGCCAGTAGAGTCCAGGGATCGAACACTGAAGCTTTCTTT. Its translation: CASRVQGSNTEAFF.

This chain links TRBV27 with TRBJ1-5, with 7 bases matching TRBD1. CDR1 is MNHEY, CDR2 SMNVEV, per germline (reference sequence). The CDR3 is made up of 14 amino acids. The V segment lost 6 bases and the J segment 6 bases; nucleotides outside the gene matches: 8. In nucleotides, the CDR3 is TGTGCCAGCAGCCCCACAGGGGTTGGTCAGCCCCAGCATTTT. Protein product: CASSPTGVGQPQHF.

This clone is a singleton in its sample. V and J are TRBV9 and TRBJ2-1; 10 bases agree with TRBD2. The germline V gene encodes CDR1 SGDLS and CDR2 YYNGEE. Losses at the gene ends were 7 bases for V and 4 bases for J; bases not matched to a gene: 8. The CDR3 consists of 15 residues. The CDR3 nucleotides read TGTGCCAGCGGAGAGACTAGCGGGCCGTACAATGAGCAGTTCTTC. Residues: CASGETSGPYNEQFF.

This rearrangement joins TRBV5-6 to TRBJ1-2; D call uncertain. CDR1 is SGHDT and CDR2 is YYEEEE in the germline V gene. The CDR3 spans 13 residues. The V end lost 2 bases, the J end lost 4 bases, and 9 bases lay between the germline ends. CDR3 amino acids: CASSLSNLYGYTF. The DNA of the CDR3 is TGTGCCAGCAGCTTATCCAATCTCTATGGCTACACCTTC.

The chain carries TRBV19 and TRBJ1-1; D remains unclear. CDR3 length: 15 residues. V lost 5 bases and J 0 bases, leaving 13 bases between the germline ends. Per germline, CDR1 LNHDA and CDR2 SQIVND (reference sequence). CDR3 nucleotide sequence: TGTGCCAGTAGTTTCCAGGAGCCAATGAACACTGAAGCTTTCTTT. It translates to CASSFQEPMNTEAFF. The variable domain in full, with the rest retrieved from reference TRBV19 and TRBJ1-1, is DGGITQSPKYLFRKEGQNVTLSCEQNLNHDAMYWYRQDPGQGLRLIYYSQIVNDFQKGDIAEGYSVSREKKESFPLTVTSAQKNPTAFYLCASSFQEPMNTEAFFGQGTRLTVV.

The genes are TRBV2 and TRBJ2-7, with 10 bases fitting TRBD2. Germline CDR1 reads SNHLY; CDR2 reads FYNNEI. The CDR3 sequence is 14 residues long. Losses at the gene ends were 5 bases for V and 3 bases for J; bases not matched to a gene: 4. The CDR3, as DNA: TGTGCCAGCAGTCAACTAGCGGGAAACTACGAGCAGTACTTC. Protein: CASSQLAGNYEQYF.

The chain employs TRBV11-1 and TRBJ2-1; TRBD2 matches 7 bases. This CDR3 spans 17 amino acids. CDR1 is SGHAT, CDR2 FQDESV, per germline (reference sequence). The J segment lost 4 bases and the V segment lost 2 bases, leaving 11 bases of the junction unmatched. The CDR3 reads CASSLKIGLAAYNEQFF. CDR3 nucleotide sequence: TGTGCCAGCAGCTTAAAAATCGGGCTAGCGGCTTACAATGAGCAGTTCTTC.

This chain joins TRBV28 and TRBJ2-7, with 12 bases matching TRBD1. V shed 6 bases and J 7 bases; nucleotides not matched to a gene: 13. In germline, CDR1 is MDHEN, CDR2 SYDVKM. The CDR3 contains 16 residues. CDR3 amino acids: CASSPIPGQGAIEQYF. As DNA, the CDR3 is TGTGCCAGCAGCCCAATCCCGGGACAGGGGGCGATTGAGCAGTACTTC.

The J gene is TRBJ2-1, the V gene TRBV4-1; 7 nucleotides match TRBD1. Losses at the gene ends were 0 bases for V and 3 bases for J; bases not matched to a gene: 8. CDR3 length: 17 residues. CDR1 and CDR2 (germline): MGHRA, YSYEKL. The CDR3 DNA reads TGCGCCAGCAGCCAAGATTCTGAGACAGGGAACTACAATGAGCAGTTCTTC. Residues: CASSQDSETGNYNEQFF.

The genes are TRBV29-1 and TRBJ2-3; 13 bases fit TRBD2. Unmatched junction bases numbered 14, after V lost 5 bases and J lost 6 bases. The germline V gene encodes CDR1 SQVTM and CDR2 ANQGSEA. This CDR3 is 17 amino acids long. The CDR3 DNA reads as TGCAGCGTTACCAAAAAAAGGACTAGCGGGAGCCGCGATACGCAGTATTTT. Translating it yields CSVTKKRTSGSRDTQYF.

The chain employs TRBV7-8 and TRBJ2-5; D not resolved. Trimming took 3 bases from V and 5 from J, leaving 16 bases between them. Germline-derived CDR1 and CDR2 are SGHVS and FQNEAQ. The CDR3 runs to 15 residues. This CDR3 is CASSFGQVNQETQYF. In nucleotides, the CDR3 is TGTGCCAGCAGCTTTGGCCAGGTTAATCAGGAGACCCAGTACTTC.

The rearrangement links TRBV28 to TRBJ2-5; the D is unclear. The end of the DNA is better explained by TRBJ2-7, so the J call may be wrong. There are 13 residues in the CDR3. The V gene's germline CDR1 is MDHEN and CDR2 SYDVKM. CDR3 DNA sequence: TGTGCCAGCAGTAGCGACATTTCCTACGAGCAGTACTTC. It translates to CASSSDISYEQYF.

The V call is TRBV9, the J call TRBJ2-7, with a tentative D call TRBD1 (5 bases). V was cut by 3 bases and J by 6 bases, with 16 bases left in between. The CDR3 runs 14 residues. In germline, CDR1 is SGDLS, CDR2 YYNGEE. CDR3 residues: CASSARNTGSEQYF. The CDR3 DNA reads TGTGCCAGCAGCGCCCGTAACACAGGTAGCGAGCAGTACTTC.